The 31 T cell receptor beta chains in this list originate from one sample, sequenced in a study of blood T cell repertoires in COVID-19. Assay: immunoSEQ multiplex PCR; the TCRdb copy retains only in-frame clones and omits some. The repertoire includes about 220,000 clones, around 84% of them detected once, and 13% sits in the top ten. The sample was peripheral blood. The receptors derive from a human donor in a cohort sampled during active COVID-19.

V is TRBV5-1 and J is TRBJ1-4, with 8 bases fitting TRBD1. The germline V gene has CDR1 SGHRS and CDR2 YFSETQ. The V and J ends lost 4 bases and 7 bases, in that order; junction bases with no gene match: 9. This CDR3 spans 15 amino acids. DNA of the CDR3: TGCGCCAGCAGCATGAGGGGACAGGAGGGTGAAAAACTGTTTTTT. Protein: CASSMRGQEGEKLFF.

The chain carries TRBV6-5 and TRBJ2-1, with D possibly being TRBD1 (5 bases). CDR1 is MNHEY and CDR2 is SVGAGI in the germline V gene. This CDR3 has 15 residues. Trimming removed 6 bases from V and 4 bases from J, with 16 bases in between. This CDR3 reads CASSPVQGPYNEQFF. The DNA of the CDR3 is TGTGCCAGCAGCCCGGTTCAGGGTCCATACAATGAGCAGTTCTTC.

The chain links TRBV6-5 to TRBJ2-1; TRBD2 agrees at 10 bases. This CDR3 contains 15 residues. The V segment lost 2 bases and the J segment 7 bases; nucleotides outside the gene matches: 5. Per germline, CDR1 MNHEY and CDR2 SVGAGI. The CDR3 bases are TGTGCCAGCAGTTACGCTAGCGGGAGTATTAATGAGCAGTTCTTC. Its translation is CASSYASGSINEQFF.

V is TRBV28 and J is TRBJ2-2, with 13 bases aligning to TRBD2. V shed 5 bases and J 7 bases; nucleotides not matched to a gene: 1. This CDR3 has 14 residues. Germline V lookup: CDR1 MDHEN, CDR2 SYDVKM. In nucleotides, the CDR3 is TGTGCCAGCAGTGGGACTAGCGGGGTCGGGGAGCTGTTTTTT. It specifies CASSGTSGVGELFF.

The chain couples TRBV5-1 to TRBJ2-5; 7 nucleotides align to TRBD1. Germline V gene sequence: CDR1 SGHRS, CDR2 YFSETQ. Germline trimming cut 3 bases from V and 2 bases from J; bases unmatched to any gene: 13. CDR3 size: 17 residues. CDR3 bases: TGCGCCAGCAGCTCGTTAAGACAGGGTGGATGGCAAGAGACCCAGTACTTC. Translation gives CASSSLRQGGWQETQYF.

J is TRBJ2-7 and V is TRBV29-1; D may be TRBD1 (5 bases). CDR1 and CDR2 (germline): SQVTM, ANQGSEA. The CDR3 spans 13 residues. V was trimmed by 6 bases and J by 3 bases, leaving 15 bases between them. CDR3 loop: CSVALGAVYEQYF. The CDR3 DNA reads as TGCAGCGTGGCGCTAGGGGCGGTCTACGAGCAGTACTTC.

This chain joins TRBV3-1 (or the pseudogene TRBV3-2) and TRBJ1-6; D not resolved. The CDR3 length is 15 residues. With 2 bases removed from V and 8 bases from J, the gap between germline ends came to 13 bases. Germline V gene data show CDR1 as LGHDT and CDR2 as YNNKEL (reference sequence). In DNA form, the CDR3 reads TGTGCCAGCAGCCAATACGGACCGAGGGATTCACCCCTCCACTTT. Translated: CASSQYGPRDSPLHF.

This clone has only one observation. The chain couples TRBV7-8 to TRBJ2-3, with 7 bases fitting TRBD2. Germline assignment: CDR1 SGHVS and CDR2 FQNEAQ. V lost 6 bases, J lost 3 bases, and 15 bases stayed unmatched. The CDR3 contains 17 residues. CDR3 bases: TGTGCCAGCAGTTTGGGACCTGCGGGGGTCCGGACAGATACGCAGTATTTT. It translates to CASSLGPAGVRTDTQYF.

V and J are TRBV7-9 and TRBJ1-4, with 8 nucleotides matching TRBD1. J lost 8 bases, V lost 5 bases, and 7 bases had no gene match. CDR1 and CDR2 (germline): SEHNR, FQNEAQ (reference sequence). The CDR3 sequence is 14 residues long. The DNA for the CDR3 is TGTGCCAGCAGCATAGGACAGGGTGGCGAAAAACTGTTTTTT. This codes for CASSIGQGGEKLFF. The whole variable domain, filled in from reference TRBV7-9 and TRBJ1-4, reads DTGVSQNPRHKITKRGQNVTFRCDPISEHNRLYWYRQTLGQGPEFLTYFQNEAQLEKSRLLSDRFSAERPKGSFSTLEIQRTEQGDSAMYLCASSIGQGGEKLFFGSGTQLSVL.

This clone has a single count. The rearrangement uses TRBV6-5 and TRBJ1-4; the D is unclear. CDR3 length equals 14 residues. With 5 bases removed from V and 13 bases from J, the gap between germline ends came to 20 bases. Germline V gene lookup returns CDR1 MNHEY and CDR2 SVGAGI. This CDR3 reads CASSPWRTAAGLFF. The CDR3 nucleotides are TGTGCCAGCAGTCCCTGGAGGACGGCGGCAGGACTGTTTTTT.

The rearrangement uses TRBV6-1 and TRBJ2-5, with 7 nucleotides matching TRBD1. CDR3 size: 15 residues. CDR1 MNHNS and CDR2 SASEGT come from the germline V gene. The V gene end was trimmed by 1 base and the J gene end by 1 base; junction bases not matched to a gene: 3. Here the CDR3 reads CASSEVGTAQETQYF. As DNA, the CDR3 is TGTGCCAGCAGTGAAGTGGGGACAGCCCAAGAGACCCAGTACTTC.

V gene TRBV7-2 combines with J gene TRBJ2-7, with 7 bases aligning to TRBD2. The V segment lost 1 base and the J segment 5 bases; nucleotides outside the gene matches: 8. The CDR3 has 15 amino acids. Looked up from germline, CDR1 is SGHTA and CDR2 is FQGNSA. The CDR3 DNA is TGTGCCAGCAGCTTAGACGTGACTAGCCGCCACGAGCAGTACTTC. This encodes CASSLDVTSRHEQYF.

The J gene is TRBJ1-5, the V gene TRBV15; D is possibly TRBD1 (5 bases). Germline-derived CDR1 and CDR2 are LNHNV and YYDKDF (reference sequence). The CDR3 has 19 residues. Trimming cost V 1 base and J 2 bases, with 21 bases left between them. The CDR3 DNA reads as TGTGCCACCAGCAGAGTTGGGGGGTTCGTTTCGGTGCGCAATCAGCCCCAGCATTTT. It codes for CATSRVGGFVSVRNQPQHF.

V is TRBV9 and J is TRBJ1-1; 9 positions agree with TRBD1. The CDR3 is 18 residues long. V shed 0 bases, J shed 4 bases, and the junction held 13 bases outside the gene matches. Looked up from germline, CDR1 is SGDLS and CDR2 is YYNGEE. This CDR3 reads CASSVVYGVSDRGTEAFF. In DNA, the CDR3 is TGTGCCAGCAGCGTAGTTTACGGGGTTTCGGACAGGGGCACTGAAGCTTTCTTT.

The rearrangement uses TRBV2 and TRBJ1-5; possible D gene TRBD1, 6 bases. Per germline, CDR1 SNHLY and CDR2 FYNNEI. The V and J ends lost 4 bases and 1 base respectively, with 11 bases between them. The CDR3 runs 15 residues. CDR3 in amino acids: CASSAGEYSNQPQHF. For the CDR3, the DNA is TGTGCCAGCAGTGCAGGGGAATACAGCAATCAGCCCCAGCATTTT.

The rearrangement joins TRBV5-6 to TRBJ1-6; no firm D call. Trimming shortened V by 6 bases and J by 10 bases, and 14 bases separated the two germline ends. The germline gives CDR1 SGHDT, CDR2 YYEEEE. CDR3 length: 13 residues. CDR3 coding DNA: TGTGCCAGCACCCTCTACGGAGAATCACCCCTCCACTTT. Protein sequence: CASTLYGESPLHF.

This chain connects TRBV20-1 to TRBJ1-1; D possibly corresponds to TRBD1 (5 bases). The V gene's germline CDR1 is DFQATT and CDR2 SNEGSKA (reference sequence). This CDR3 comprises 11 residues. CDR3 protein: CGGFSGTEAFF. The DNA of the CDR3 is TGCGGGGGGTTTAGTGGAACTGAAGCTTTCTTT.

V gene TRBV15 combines with J gene TRBJ2-7, with D possibly matching TRBD2 (6 bases). This CDR3 is 15 amino acids long. CDR1 and CDR2 (germline): LNHNV, YYDKDF (reference sequence). Trimming stripped 0 bases from V and 5 bases from J, with 14 bases between. The CDR3 loop is CATSRDRERLDEQYF. CDR3 in DNA: TGTGCCACCAGCAGAGATCGGGAGCGCCTCGACGAGCAGTACTTC.

This clone was observed a single time. The rearrangement joins TRBV5-4 to TRBJ2-7, with TRBD1 identical over 9 bases. CDR1 and CDR2 from the germline V gene are SGHNT and YYREEE (reference sequence). V shed 6 bases, J shed 6 bases, and the junction held 10 bases outside the gene matches. CDR3 size: 14 residues. CDR3 in amino acids: CASTPRQGQGEQYF. In DNA, the CDR3 is TGTGCCAGCACCCCGCGGCAGGGACAGGGCGAGCAGTACTTC.

CDR3 in amino acids: CASSYSSPRNEQFF. CDR3 DNA: TGTGCCAGCAGTTACTCGAGTCCGAGGAATGAGCAGTTCTTC. The chain couples TRBV6-2 or TRBV6-3 to TRBJ2-1; no clear D. Looked up from germline, CDR1 is MNHEY and CDR2 is SVGEGT. Trimming stripped 0 bases from V and 7 bases from J, with 10 bases between. The CDR3 runs 14 residues.

The chain employs TRBV3-1 (or the pseudogene TRBV3-2) and TRBJ2-5; D might be TRBD2 (6 bases). Germline loops: CDR1 LGHDT, CDR2 YNNKEL (reference sequence). This CDR3 contains 15 residues. The V gene lost 2 bases and the J gene lost 7 bases, with 17 bases spanning the gap. The CDR3 DNA is TGTGCCAGCAGCCAAACATGGACTCGGGGAGGGACCCAGTACTTC. Protein sequence: CASSQTWTRGGTQYF.

The chain recombines TRBV7-9 with TRBJ1-2; D gene ambiguous. Germline assignment: CDR1 SEHNR and CDR2 FQNEAQ (reference sequence). Trimming removed 2 bases from V and 5 bases from J, with 9 bases in between. The CDR3 is 13 residues long. The CDR3 sequence: CASSLRGFYGYTF. The CDR3 DNA reads TGTGCCAGCAGCTTAAGAGGGTTTTATGGCTACACCTTC.

V gene TRBV5-5 combines with J gene TRBJ2-3, with D hard to call. V was trimmed by 3 bases and J by 0 bases, leaving 8 bases between them. Per germline, CDR1 SGHKS and CDR2 YYEKEE (reference sequence). The CDR3 runs to 14 residues. The DNA of the CDR3 is TGTGCCAGCAGCTGGCGGAAAAGCACAGATACGCAGTATTTT. Amino acids: CASSWRKSTDTQYF.

The J gene is TRBJ2-7, the V gene TRBV6-5, with TRBD1 matching over 12 bases. This CDR3 has 14 amino acids. Unmatched junction bases numbered 5, after V lost 7 bases and J lost 4 bases. Germline loops: CDR1 MNHEY, CDR2 SVGAGI. The CDR3 DNA reads TGTGCCAGCACTTGGGGACAGGGGGCGTACGAGCAGTACTTC. This translates into CASTWGQGAYEQYF.

The V gene is TRBV7-2, the J gene TRBJ2-5; weak D call: TRBD2 (6 bases). CDR3 length: 15 residues. Trimming took off 3 bases at V and 1 base at J, with 12 bases between the two ends. The germline CDR1 and CDR2 sequences are SGHTA and FQGNSA. CDR3 DNA sequence: TGTGCCAGCAGCTTCTTCGGGACTTTCCAAGAGACCCAGTACTTC. Its protein is CASSFFGTFQETQYF.

V usage is TRBV4-1 and J usage is TRBJ2-5; 9 bases agree with TRBD2. This CDR3 contains 16 residues. Trimming cost V 0 bases and J 5 bases; bases outside gene matches: 7. The germline V gene encodes CDR1 MGHRA and CDR2 YSYEKL. The CDR3 DNA sequence: TGCGCCAGCAGCCAAGATATTATGAGCGGGGGGGAGACCCAGTACTTC. Translated: CASSQDIMSGGETQYF.

In this sample, this clone turned up a few times. V usage is TRBV6-5 and J usage is TRBJ1-1; a possible D gene is TRBD1 (5 bases). Looked up from germline, CDR1 is MNHEY and CDR2 is SVGAGI. Trimming stripped 2 bases from V and 10 bases from J, with 8 bases between. CDR3 length: 11 amino acids. The CDR3 bases are TGTGCCAGCAGTTACGGACATAGAGCTTTCTTT. This sequence encodes CASSYGHRAFF.

The chain has TRBV19 and TRBJ2-1, with 9 nucleotides matching TRBD1. Germline V gene lookup returns CDR1 LNHDA and CDR2 SQIVND (reference sequence). J was trimmed by 8 bases and V by 3 bases; bases with no gene match: 5. The CDR3 is made up of 14 amino acids. CDR3 DNA sequence: TGTGCCAGTAGTATGGACAGGGGTGGCGATGAGCAGTTCTTC. Amino acids: CASSMDRGGDEQFF.

The chain links TRBV4-3 to TRBJ2-7, with TRBD1 identical over 9 bases. The germline CDR1 and CDR2 sequences are LGHNA and YSLEER. The CDR3 extends over 14 amino acids. Germline trimming cut 1 base from V and 2 bases from J; bases unmatched to any gene: 0. The CDR3 sequence: CASSQGQGAYEQYF. The DNA for the CDR3 is TGCGCCAGCAGCCAAGGACAGGGGGCCTACGAGCAGTACTTC.

This clone came up once. The V gene is TRBV28, the J gene TRBJ1-2; D is possibly TRBD1 (6 bases). CDR3 length: 15 residues. The V and J ends lost 4 bases and 3 bases respectively, with 15 bases between them. CDR1 and CDR2 (germline): MDHEN, SYDVKM. The CDR3 loop is CASSSSGGGYYGYTF. As DNA, the CDR3 is TGTGCCAGCAGTTCCTCCGGCGGGGGCTACTATGGCTACACCTTC.

The CDR3 DNA is TGTGCCAGCAGCCCTATCCGGGACACCGTCAATCAGCCCCAGCATTTT. This translates into CASSPIRDTVNQPQHF. This chain uses TRBV28 with TRBJ1-5, with D possibly matching TRBD1 (6 bases). The CDR3 is 16 residues long. V lost 6 bases and J 3 bases, leaving 18 bases between the germline ends. Germline loops: CDR1 MDHEN, CDR2 SYDVKM.